This TCR beta chain stems from a study of T cell responses to AZD1222 COVID-19 vaccine. Study observations and caveats: Baseline seropositivity occurred in only 5 to 7 AZD1222 recipients.

Remarks on this clone: What it recognizes is unknown.

In germline, CDR1 is ENHRY, CDR2 SYGVKD. This CDR3 has 15 residues. The V end was cut by 6 bases, the J end by 2 bases, with 14 bases between. The repertoire was sequenced with immunoSEQ multiplex PCR; TCRdb's copy has only in-frame clones and lacks some. The sample contains tens of thousands of clones, 70% to 90% of which appear only once. V usage is TRBV10-3 and J usage is TRBJ1-5; TRBD1 is a possible D gene (5 bases). This sequence was found in an adult who received the AZD1222 COVID-19 vaccine. Sequencing used peripheral blood, obtained 28 days after the second AZD1222 dose. The CDR3 sequence: CAISEGRGRNQPQHF. Written as DNA, the CDR3 is TGTGCCATCAGCGAGGGACGAGGGCGCAATCAGCCCCAGCATTTT.